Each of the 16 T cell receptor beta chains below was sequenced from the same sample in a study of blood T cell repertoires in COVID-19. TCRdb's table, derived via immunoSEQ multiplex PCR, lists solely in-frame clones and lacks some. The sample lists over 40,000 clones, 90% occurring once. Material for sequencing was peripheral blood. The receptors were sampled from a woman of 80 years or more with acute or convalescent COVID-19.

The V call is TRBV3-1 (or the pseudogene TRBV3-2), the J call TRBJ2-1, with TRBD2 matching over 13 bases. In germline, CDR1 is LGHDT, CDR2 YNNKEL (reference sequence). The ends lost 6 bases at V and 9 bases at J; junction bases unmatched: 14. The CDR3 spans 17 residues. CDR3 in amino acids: CASSRGAGLAGVSEQFF. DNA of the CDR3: TGTGCCAGCAGTCGCGGGGCTGGACTAGCGGGAGTCAGTGAGCAGTTCTTC.

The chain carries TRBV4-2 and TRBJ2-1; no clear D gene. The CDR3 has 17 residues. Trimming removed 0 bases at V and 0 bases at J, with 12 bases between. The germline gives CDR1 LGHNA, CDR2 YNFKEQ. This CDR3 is CASSQDKLAASYNEQFF. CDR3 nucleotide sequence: TGTGCCAGCAGCCAAGATAAGCTCGCGGCCTCCTACAATGAGCAGTTCTTC.

This CDR3 is CASGLDRLFSGANVLTF. CDR3 bases: TGTGCCAGCGGACTAGACAGACTATTTTCTGGGGCCAACGTCCTGACTTTC. J is TRBJ2-6 and V is TRBV27; 7 nucleotides line up with TRBD2. Losses at the gene ends were 8 bases for V and 1 base for J; bases not matched to a gene: 11. Looked up from germline, CDR1 is MNHEY and CDR2 is SMNVEV (reference sequence). The CDR3 is made up of 17 amino acids.

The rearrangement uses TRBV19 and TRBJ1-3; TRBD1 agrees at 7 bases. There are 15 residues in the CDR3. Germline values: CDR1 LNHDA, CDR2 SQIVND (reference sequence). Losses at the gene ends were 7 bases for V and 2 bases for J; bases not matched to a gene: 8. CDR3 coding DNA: TGTGCCAGTACCGAGGACAGGTACACTGGAAACACCATATATTTT. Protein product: CASTEDRYTGNTIYF.

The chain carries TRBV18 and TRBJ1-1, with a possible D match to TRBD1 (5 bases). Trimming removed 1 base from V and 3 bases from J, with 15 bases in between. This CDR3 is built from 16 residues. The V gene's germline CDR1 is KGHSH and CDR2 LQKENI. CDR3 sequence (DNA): TGTGCCAGCTCACCACGGGACTCCCCCCCGCACACTGAAGCTTTCTTT. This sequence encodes CASSPRDSPPHTEAFF.

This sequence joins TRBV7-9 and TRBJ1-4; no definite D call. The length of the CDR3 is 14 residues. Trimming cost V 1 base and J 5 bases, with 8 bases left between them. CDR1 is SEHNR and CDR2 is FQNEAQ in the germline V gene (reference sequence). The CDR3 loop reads CASSLELRNEKLFF. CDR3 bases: TGTGCCAGCAGCTTAGAACTGAGGAATGAAAAACTGTTTTTT.

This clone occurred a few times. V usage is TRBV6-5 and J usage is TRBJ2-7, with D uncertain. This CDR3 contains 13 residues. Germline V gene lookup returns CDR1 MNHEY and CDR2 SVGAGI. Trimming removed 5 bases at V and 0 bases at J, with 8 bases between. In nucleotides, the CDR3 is TGTGCCAGCAGTCCTGCGATCTCCTACGAGCAGTACTTC. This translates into CASSPAISYEQYF.

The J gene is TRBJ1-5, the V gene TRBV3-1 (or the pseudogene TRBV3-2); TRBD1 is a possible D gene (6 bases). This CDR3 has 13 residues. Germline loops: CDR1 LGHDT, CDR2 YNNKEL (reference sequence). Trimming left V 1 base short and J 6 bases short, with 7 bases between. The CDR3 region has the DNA TGTGCCAGCAGCCAAGTGGGGGCTCAGCCCCAGCATTTT. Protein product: CASSQVGAQPQHF.

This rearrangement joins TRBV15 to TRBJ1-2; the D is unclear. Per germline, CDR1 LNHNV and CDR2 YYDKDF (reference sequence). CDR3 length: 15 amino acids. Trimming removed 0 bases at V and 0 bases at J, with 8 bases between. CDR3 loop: CATSRDQMANYGYTF. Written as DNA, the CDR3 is TGTGCCACCAGCAGAGACCAGATGGCTAACTATGGCTACACCTTC.

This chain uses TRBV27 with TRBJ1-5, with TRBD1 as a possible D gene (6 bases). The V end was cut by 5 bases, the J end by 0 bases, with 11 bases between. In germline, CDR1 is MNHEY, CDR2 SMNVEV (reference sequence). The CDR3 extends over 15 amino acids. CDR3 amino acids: CASSQDRNSNQPQHF. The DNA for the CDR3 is TGTGCCAGCAGTCAGGACAGAAATAGCAATCAGCCCCAGCATTTT.

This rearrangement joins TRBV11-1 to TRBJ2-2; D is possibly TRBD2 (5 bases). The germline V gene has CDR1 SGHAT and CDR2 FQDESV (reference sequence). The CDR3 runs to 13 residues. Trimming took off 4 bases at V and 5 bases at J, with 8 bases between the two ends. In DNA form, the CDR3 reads TGTGCCAGCAGCTACGGGGTTACCGGGGAGCTGTTTTTT. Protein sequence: CASSYGVTGELFF.

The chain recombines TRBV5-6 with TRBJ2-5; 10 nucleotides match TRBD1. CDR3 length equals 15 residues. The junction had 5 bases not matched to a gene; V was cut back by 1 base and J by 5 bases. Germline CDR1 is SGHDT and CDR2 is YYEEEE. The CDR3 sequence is CASSLRAGQGETQYF. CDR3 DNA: TGTGCCAGCAGCTTGAGGGCGGGACAGGGGGAGACCCAGTACTTC. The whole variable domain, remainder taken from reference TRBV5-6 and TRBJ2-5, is DAGVTQSPTHLIKTRGQQVTLRCSPKSGHDTVSWYQQALGQGPQFIFQYYEEEERQRGNFPDRFSGHQFPNYSSELNVNALLLGDSALYLCASSLRAGQGETQYFGPGTRLLVL.

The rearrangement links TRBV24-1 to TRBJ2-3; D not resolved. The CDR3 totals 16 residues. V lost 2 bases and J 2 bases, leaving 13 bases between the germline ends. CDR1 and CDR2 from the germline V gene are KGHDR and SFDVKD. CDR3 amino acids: CATSDSRVLNTDTQYF. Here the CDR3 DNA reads TGTGCCACCAGTGATTCCCGGGTCCTTAACACAGATACGCAGTATTTT.

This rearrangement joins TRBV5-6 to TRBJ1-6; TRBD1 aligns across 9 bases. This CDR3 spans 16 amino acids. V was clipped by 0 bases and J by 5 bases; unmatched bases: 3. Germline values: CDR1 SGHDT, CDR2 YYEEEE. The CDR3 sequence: CASSLVGQGDNSPLHF. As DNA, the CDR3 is TGTGCCAGCAGCTTGGTGGGACAGGGTGATAATTCACCCCTCCACTTT.

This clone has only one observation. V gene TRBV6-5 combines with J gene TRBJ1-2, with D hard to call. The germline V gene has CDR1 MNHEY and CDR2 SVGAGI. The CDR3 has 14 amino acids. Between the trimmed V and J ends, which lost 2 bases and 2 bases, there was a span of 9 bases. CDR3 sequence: CASSYGAGNYGYTF. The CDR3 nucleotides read TGTGCCAGCAGTTACGGAGCCGGGAACTATGGCTACACCTTC.

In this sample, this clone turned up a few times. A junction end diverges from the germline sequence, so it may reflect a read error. In nucleotides, the CDR3 is TGCAGCGCCTCCCACAATGAGCAGTTCTTC. Translation: CSASHNEQFF. V gene TRBV29-1 combines with J gene TRBJ2-1; no firm D call. This CDR3 is built from 10 residues. The germline V gene has CDR1 SQVTM and CDR2 ANQGSEA.